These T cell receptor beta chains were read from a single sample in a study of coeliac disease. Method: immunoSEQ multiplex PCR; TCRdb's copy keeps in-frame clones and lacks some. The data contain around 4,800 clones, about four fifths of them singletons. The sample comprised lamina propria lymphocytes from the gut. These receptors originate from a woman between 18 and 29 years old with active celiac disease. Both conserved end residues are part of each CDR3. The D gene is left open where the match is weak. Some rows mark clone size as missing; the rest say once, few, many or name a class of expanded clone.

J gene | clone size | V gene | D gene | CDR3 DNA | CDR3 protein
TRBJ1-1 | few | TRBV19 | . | TGTGCCAGTGCATGGACAGAAGACACTGAAGCTTTCTTT | CASAWTEDTEAFF
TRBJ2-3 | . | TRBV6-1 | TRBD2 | TGTGCCAGCATCCGTACTAGCGGGAGTGCAGATACGCAGTATTTT | CASIRTSGSADTQYF
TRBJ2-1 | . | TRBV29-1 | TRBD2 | TGCAGCGTTTGTACTAGCGGGAGACTCAATGAGCAGTTCTTC | CSVCTSGRLNEQFF
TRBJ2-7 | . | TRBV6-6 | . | TGTGCCAGCAAAAGCGGTATCGGGCAGGGACTCTACGAGCAGTACTTC | CASKSGIGQGLYEQYF
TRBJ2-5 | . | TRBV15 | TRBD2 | TGTGCCACCAGCAGAGGAACTAGCGGGAACCCGGGGACCGAGACCCAGTACTTC | CATSRGTSGNPGTETQYF
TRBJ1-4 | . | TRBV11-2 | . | TGTGCCAGCAGCCGAACTAATGAAAAACTGTTTTTT | CASSRTNEKLFF
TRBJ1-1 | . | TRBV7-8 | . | TGTGCCAGCAGCTTAGCGGAATTTAGCCTCACTGAAGCTTTCTTT | CASSLAEFSLTEAFF
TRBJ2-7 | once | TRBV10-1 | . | TGCGCCAGCAGTGAGTTCCGGGGGTGGTCCAGGGACGAGCAGTACTTC | CASSEFRGWSRDEQYF
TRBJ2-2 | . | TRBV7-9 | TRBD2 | TGTGCCAGCAGACAGACTAGCGGGAGCGCCGGGGAGCTGTTTTTT | CASRQTSGSAGELFF
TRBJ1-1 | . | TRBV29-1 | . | TGCAGCGTCCTTCTCGGGGGGACTGAAGCTTTCTTT | CSVLLGGTEAFF
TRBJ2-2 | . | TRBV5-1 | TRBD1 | TGCGCCAGCAGTGGCCTACAGGGGTCTACCGGGGAGCTGTTTTTT | CASSGLQGSTGELFF
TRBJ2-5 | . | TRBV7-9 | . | TGTGCCAGCAGCTTAGTGCGGGGAGAGACCCAGTACTTC | CASSLVRGETQYF
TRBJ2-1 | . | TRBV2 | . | TGTGCCAGCATGCGGTCAGGGACAAACAATGAGCAGTTCTTC | CASMRSGTNNEQFF
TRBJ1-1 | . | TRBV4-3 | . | TGCGCCAGCAGCCTCCAGGGCCCAGGGAACACTGAAGCTTTCTTT | CASSLQGPGNTEAFF
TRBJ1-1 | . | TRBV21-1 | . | TGTGCCAGCAGATGTGTTTTAGCTACACAATGCACTGAAGCTTTCTTT | CASRCVLATQCTEAFF
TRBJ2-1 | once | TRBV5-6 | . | TGTGCCAGCAGCTTGACGGGTTACAATGAGCAGTTCTTC | CASSLTGYNEQFF
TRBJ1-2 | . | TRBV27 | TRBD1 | TGTGCCAGCAGTTTCGTGCCACAGGGGCAGTATGGCTACACCTTC | CASSFVPQGQYGYTF
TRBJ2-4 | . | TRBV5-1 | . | TGCGCCAGCAGCTTGGAACAGGGAACCAAAAACATTCAGTACTTC | CASSLEQGTKNIQYF
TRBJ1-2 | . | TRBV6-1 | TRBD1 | TGTGCCAGCAGTGAAAGGAGGACAGGGGCGAACTATGGCTACACCTTC | CASSERRTGANYGYTF
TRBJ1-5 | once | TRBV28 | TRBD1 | TGTGCCAGCAGGGACCGACAGGGTCTGATTCAGCCCCAGCATTTT | CASRDRQGLIQPQHF
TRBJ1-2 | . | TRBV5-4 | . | TGTGCCAGCAGCCTCTCGACGGAACTATGGGGCTACACCTTC | CASSLSTELWGYTF
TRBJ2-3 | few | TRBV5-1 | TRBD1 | TGCGCCAGCAGCCGCGGAAAGGGACAGGGGGCGGTCACAGATACGCAGTATTTT | CASSRGKGQGAVTDTQYF
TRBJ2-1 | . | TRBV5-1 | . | TGCGCCAGCAGCTTGGAGGGGTTCTACAATGAGCAGTTCTTC | CASSLEGFYNEQFF
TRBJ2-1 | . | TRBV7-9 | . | TGTGCCAGCAGCTTAGCGGCTCCCCCTGCGGGGTACAATGAGCAGTTCTTC | CASSLAAPPAGYNEQFF
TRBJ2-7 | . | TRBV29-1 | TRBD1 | TGCAGCGCCTTCACAGGGGTCCACGAGCAGTACTTC | CSAFTGVHEQYF
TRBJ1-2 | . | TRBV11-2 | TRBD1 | TGTGCCAGCAGCATAAGGACAGGGTTGGAGTATGGCTACACCTTC | CASSIRTGLEYGYTF
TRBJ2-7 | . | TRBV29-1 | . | TGCAGCGTTGAAGAAACAGGGAGCTCCTACGAGCAGTACTTC | CSVEETGSSYEQYF
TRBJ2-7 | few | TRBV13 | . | TGTGCCAGCAGCTTGGGCAGGGACATTCTGTACTTC | CASSLGRDILYF
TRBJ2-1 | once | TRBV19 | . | TGTGCCAGTAGTCGAAGGGAGGAGCAGTTCTTC | CASSRREEQFF
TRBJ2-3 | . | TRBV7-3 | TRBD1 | TGTGCCCACAGGGGGCAGAGCACAGATACGCAGTATTTT | CAHRGQSTDTQYF
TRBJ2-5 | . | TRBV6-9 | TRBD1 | TGTGCCAGCAGTCCGGGACAGGGGGGGTTTCAAGAGACCCAGTACTTC | CASSPGQGGFQETQYF
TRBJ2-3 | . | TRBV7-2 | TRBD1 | TGTGCCAGCAGCCGGGGACAGGGAGGGGGAGATACGCAGTATTTT | CASSRGQGGGDTQYF
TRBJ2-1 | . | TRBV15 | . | TGTGCCACCAGCAGAGTATCAGGCTCCTACAATGAGCAGTTCTTC | CATSRVSGSYNEQFF
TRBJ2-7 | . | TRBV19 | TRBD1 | TGTGCCAGTAGTCCGAGGGGACAGGGTCGTAGCTCCTACGAGCAGTACTTC | CASSPRGQGRSSYEQYF
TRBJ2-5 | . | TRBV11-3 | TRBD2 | TGTGCCAGCAGCTTAGGTCGGGGGGGGAGCGAGACCCAGTACTTC | CASSLGRGGSETQYF
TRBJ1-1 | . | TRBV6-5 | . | TGTGCCAGCAGTTACTCGAGTCCGATTGAAGCTTTCTTT | CASSYSSPIEAFF
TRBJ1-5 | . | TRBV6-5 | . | TGTGCCAGCAGAGACAGCGGCAATCAGCCCCAGCATTTT | CASRDSGNQPQHF
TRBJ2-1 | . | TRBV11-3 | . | TGTGCCAGCAGCTTAGTTTCGTCCAGCTCCTACAATGAGCAGTTCTTC | CASSLVSSSSYNEQFF
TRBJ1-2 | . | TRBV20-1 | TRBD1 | TGCAGTGTGGACAGGGCGAATGGCTACACCTTC | CSVDRANGYTF
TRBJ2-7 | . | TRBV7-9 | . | TGTGCCAGCAGCTTAATTGGTCAGGTACCCTACGAGCAGTACTTC | CASSLIGQVPYEQYF
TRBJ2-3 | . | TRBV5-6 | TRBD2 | TGTGCCAGCAGCCCGGGAGGGCCTGGGACAGATACGCAGTATTTT | CASSPGGPGTDTQYF
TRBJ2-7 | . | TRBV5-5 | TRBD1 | TGTGCCAGCAGCTTTACCTCCGACAGGGCATTAGTCGAGCAGTACTTC | CASSFTSDRALVEQYF
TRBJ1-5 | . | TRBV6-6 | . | TGTGCCAGCTGTCAGGTCCCCCATCAGCCCCAGCATTTT | CASCQVPHQPQHF
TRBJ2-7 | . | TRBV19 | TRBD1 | TGTGCCAGTAGTATAGGACAGGGGAGGCTCTACGAGCAGTACTTC | CASSIGQGRLYEQYF
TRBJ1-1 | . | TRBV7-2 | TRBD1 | TGTGCCAGCAGCGACAGGGGGAACACTGAAGCTTTCTTT | CASSDRGNTEAFF
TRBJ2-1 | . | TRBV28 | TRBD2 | TGTGCCAGCAGTACCCGACTAGCGGGAGGGCGATTCAATGAGCAGTTCTTC | CASSTRLAGGRFNEQFF
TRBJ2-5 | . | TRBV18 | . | TGTGCCAGCTCACCGGCAGGCCAAGAGACCCAGTACTTC | CASSPAGQETQYF
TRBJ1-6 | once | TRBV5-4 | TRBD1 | TGTGCCAGCAGCCGAGGAGGGACAGGGGATGTGTCACCCCTCCACTTT | CASSRGGTGDVSPLHF
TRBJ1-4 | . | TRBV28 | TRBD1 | TGTGCCAGCAGTCTCAGACAGGGGTTCGAAAAACTGTTTTTT | CASSLRQGFEKLFF
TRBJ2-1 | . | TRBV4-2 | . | TGTGCCAGCAGCCAAGATTTAACGGGTAGCTCCTACAATGAGCAGTTCTTC | CASSQDLTGSSYNEQFF
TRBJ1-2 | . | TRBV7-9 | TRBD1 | TGTGCCAGCAGCTTGGGGACAGTCCACTATGGCTACACCTTC | CASSLGTVHYGYTF
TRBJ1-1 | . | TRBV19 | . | TGTGCCAGTAGTCTCCCAGGTCGTGAAGCTTTCTTT | CASSLPGREAFF
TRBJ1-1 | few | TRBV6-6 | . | TGTGCCAGCAGTTACTCCCAGGGGAACACTGAAGCTTTCTTT | CASSYSQGNTEAFF